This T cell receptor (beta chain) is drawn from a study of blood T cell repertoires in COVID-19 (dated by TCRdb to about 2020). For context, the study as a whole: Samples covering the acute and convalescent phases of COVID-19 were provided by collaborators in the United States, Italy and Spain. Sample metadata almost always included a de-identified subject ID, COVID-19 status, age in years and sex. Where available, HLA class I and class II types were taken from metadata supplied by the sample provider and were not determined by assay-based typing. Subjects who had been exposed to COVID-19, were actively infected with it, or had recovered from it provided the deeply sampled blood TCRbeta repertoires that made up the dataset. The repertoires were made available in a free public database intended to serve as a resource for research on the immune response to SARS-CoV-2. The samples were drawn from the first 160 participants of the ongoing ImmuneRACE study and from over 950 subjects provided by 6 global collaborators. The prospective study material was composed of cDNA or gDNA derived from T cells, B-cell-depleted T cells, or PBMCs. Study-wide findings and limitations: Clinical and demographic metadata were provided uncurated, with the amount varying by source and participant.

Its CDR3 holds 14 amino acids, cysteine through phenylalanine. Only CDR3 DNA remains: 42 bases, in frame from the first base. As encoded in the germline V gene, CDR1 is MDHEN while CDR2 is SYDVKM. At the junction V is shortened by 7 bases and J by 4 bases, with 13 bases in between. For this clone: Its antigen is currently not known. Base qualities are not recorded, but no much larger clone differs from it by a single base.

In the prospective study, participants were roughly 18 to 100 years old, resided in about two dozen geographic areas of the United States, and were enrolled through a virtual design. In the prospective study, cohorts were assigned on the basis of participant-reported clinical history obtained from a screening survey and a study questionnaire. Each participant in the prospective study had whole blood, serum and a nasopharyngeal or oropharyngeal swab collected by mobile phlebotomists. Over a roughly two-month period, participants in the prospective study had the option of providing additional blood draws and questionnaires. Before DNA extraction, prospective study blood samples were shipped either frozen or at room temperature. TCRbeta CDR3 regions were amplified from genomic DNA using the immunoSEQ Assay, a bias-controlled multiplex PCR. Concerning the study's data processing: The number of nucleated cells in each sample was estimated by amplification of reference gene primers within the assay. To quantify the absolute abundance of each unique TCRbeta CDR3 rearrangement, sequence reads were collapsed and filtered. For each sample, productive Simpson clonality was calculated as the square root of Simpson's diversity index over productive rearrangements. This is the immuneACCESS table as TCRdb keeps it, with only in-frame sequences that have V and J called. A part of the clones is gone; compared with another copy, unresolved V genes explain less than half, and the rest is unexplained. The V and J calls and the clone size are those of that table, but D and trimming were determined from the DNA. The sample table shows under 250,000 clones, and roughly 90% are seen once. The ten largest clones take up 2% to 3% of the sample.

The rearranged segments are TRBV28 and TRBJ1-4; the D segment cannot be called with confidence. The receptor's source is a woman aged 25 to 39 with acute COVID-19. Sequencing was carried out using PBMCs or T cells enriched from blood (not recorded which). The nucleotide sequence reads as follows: TGTGCCAGCAACCCAAGAGGGATTAATGAAAAACTGTTTTTT. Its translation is CASNPRGINEKLFF.